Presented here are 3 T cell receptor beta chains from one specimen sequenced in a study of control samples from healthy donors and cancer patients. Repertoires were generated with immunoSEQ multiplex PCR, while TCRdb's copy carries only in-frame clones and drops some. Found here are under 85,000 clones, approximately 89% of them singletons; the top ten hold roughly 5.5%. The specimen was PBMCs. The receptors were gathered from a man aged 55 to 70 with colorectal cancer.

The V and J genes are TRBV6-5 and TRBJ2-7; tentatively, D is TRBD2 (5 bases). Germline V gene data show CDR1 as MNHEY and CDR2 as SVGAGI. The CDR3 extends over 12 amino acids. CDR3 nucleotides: TGTGTGCCGAGGAGCGGAGACTACGAGCAGTACTTC. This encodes CVPRSGDYEQYF.

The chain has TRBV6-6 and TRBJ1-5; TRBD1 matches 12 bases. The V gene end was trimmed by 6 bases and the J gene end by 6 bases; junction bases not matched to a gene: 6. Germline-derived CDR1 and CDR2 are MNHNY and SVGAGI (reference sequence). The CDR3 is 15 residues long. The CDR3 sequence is CASSRDRGRGQPQHF. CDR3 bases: TGTGCCAGCAGCAGGGACAGGGGGCGAGGTCAGCCCCAGCATTTT.

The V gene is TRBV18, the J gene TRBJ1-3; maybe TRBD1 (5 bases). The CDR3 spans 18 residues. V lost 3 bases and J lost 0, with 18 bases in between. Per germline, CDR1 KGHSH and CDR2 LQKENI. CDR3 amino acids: CASSPLSGGFPSGNTIYF. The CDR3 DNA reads TGTGCCAGCTCACCCCTCTCGGGGGGGTTCCCCTCTGGAAACACCATATATTTT.